This passage covers 17 T cell receptor beta chains from one sample sequenced in a study of blood T cell repertoires in COVID-19. Assay used: immunoSEQ multiplex PCR; TCRdb lists only in-frame clones, some missing. Found here are roughly 200,000 clones, nearly 90% of them singletons; the top ten hold 4%. Sequenced: PBMCs or T cells enriched from blood (not recorded which). The source of these receptors is a woman younger than 45 with acute COVID-19.

About this clone: One end of the junction does not line up with germline, which may come from a read error. The rearrangement joins TRBV4-3 to TRBJ1-1; possibly TRBD1 for D (6 bases). Per germline, CDR1 LGHNA and CDR2 YSLEER. The CDR3 has 13 residues. The CDR3 loop is CASSRGQNPEAFF. In nucleotides, the CDR3 is TGCGCCAGCAGCCGCGGACAGAACCCTGAAGCTTTCTTT.

The chain links TRBV27 to TRBJ1-1; no firm D call. V gave up 2 bases and J gave up 5 bases, with 12 bases separating them. CDR1 and CDR2 (germline): MNHEY, SMNVEV (reference sequence). The CDR3 totals 14 residues. The CDR3 is CASSLEGGRTEAFF. In DNA, the CDR3 is TGTGCCAGCAGTTTAGAAGGAGGGAGGACTGAAGCTTTCTTT.

V and J are TRBV6-5 and TRBJ1-1; 8 bases map to TRBD1. CDR1 and CDR2 (germline): MNHEY, SVGAGI. The CDR3 extends over 14 amino acids. Unmatched junction bases numbered 12, after V lost 4 bases and J lost 11 bases. The CDR3 DNA sequence: TGTGCCAGCAGTTCCACAGGGGGTCTGCGGAAGGCTTTCTTT. The encoded protein is CASSSTGGLRKAFF.

This chain connects TRBV18 to TRBJ1-1, with a tentative D call TRBD1 (6 bases). From germline, CDR1 is KGHSH and CDR2 LQKENI. V lost 2 bases and J 3 bases, leaving 16 bases between the germline ends. The CDR3 runs to 16 residues. CDR3 sequence reads: CASSPRTVQEDTEAFF. In DNA, the CDR3 is TGTGCCAGCTCACCAAGGACAGTCCAGGAGGACACTGAAGCTTTCTTT.

The chain links TRBV28 to TRBJ2-7; the D gene is possibly TRBD2 (7 bases). V was trimmed by 6 bases and J by 5 bases, leaving 20 bases between them. In germline, CDR1 is MDHEN, CDR2 SYDVKM. The CDR3 is made up of 15 amino acids. The CDR3 DNA reads as TGTGCCAGCAGAAAACCCAAAGGGGGGGTCGACGAGCAGTACTTC. Protein product: CASRKPKGGVDEQYF.

The rearrangement joins TRBV7-9 to TRBJ1-4; D is uncertain. The germline CDR1 and CDR2 sequences are SEHNR and FQNEAQ (reference sequence). There are 13 residues in the CDR3. Trimming shortened V by 8 bases and J by 0 bases, and 7 bases separated the two germline ends. In DNA form, the CDR3 reads TGTGCCAGCGGGCGCGCAACTAATGAAAAACTGTTTTTT. Its protein is CASGRATNEKLFF.

The V call is TRBV5-1, the J call TRBJ2-2, with a weak D call TRBD1 (5 bases). The CDR3 consists of 15 residues. Germline CDR1 SGHRS, CDR2 YFSETQ. The ends were cut back, 0 bases at V and 6 bases at J, with 12 bases in the middle. The CDR3 is CASSLETATPGELFF. CDR3 coding DNA: TGCGCCAGCAGCTTGGAGACAGCGACCCCCGGGGAGCTGTTTTTT. The full variable domain, with the rest looked up from reference TRBV5-1 and TRBJ2-2, is KAGVTQTPRYLIKTRGQQVTLSCSPISGHRSVSWYQQTPGQGLQFLFEYFSETQRNKGNFPGRFSGRQFSNSRSEMNVSTLELGDSALYLCASSLETATPGELFFGEGSRLTVL.

V is TRBV28 and J is TRBJ1-1; tentative D call: TRBD1 (6 bases). CDR1 is MDHEN and CDR2 is SYDVKM in the germline V gene. The CDR3 contains 15 residues. V dropped 5 bases and J dropped 4 bases, with 17 bases sitting between them. The CDR3: CASSLITGYGTEAFF. CDR3 coding DNA: TGTGCCAGCAGTCTAATCACAGGGTACGGCACTGAAGCTTTCTTT.

This clone was counted a few times. The chain combines TRBV7-9 with TRBJ1-4; possible D gene TRBD1, 6 bases. The V and J ends lost 0 bases and 7 bases respectively, with 15 bases between them. Germline V CDR1 and CDR2: SEHNR, FQNEAQ (reference sequence). The CDR3 is 16 amino acids. DNA of the CDR3: TGTGCCAGCAGCTTAGCGCGGGGGCCGGGAGGTGAAAAACTGTTTTTT. It codes for CASSLARGPGGEKLFF.

The CDR3 spells CASSFLGGGSFHEQFF. The CDR3 DNA follows: TGTGCCAGCAGTTTCCTTGGGGGGGGATCGTTCCATGAGCAGTTCTTC. The rearrangement joins TRBV27 to TRBJ2-1, with 7 positions matching TRBD2. With 3 bases clipped from V and 8 bases from J, the junction kept 13 bases outside the gene matches. Germline loops: CDR1 MNHEY, CDR2 SMNVEV (reference sequence). This CDR3 is built from 16 residues.

The J gene is TRBJ2-6, the V gene TRBV30, with TRBD1 identical over 9 bases. V shed 5 bases, J shed 0 bases, and the junction held 8 bases outside the gene matches. CDR3 length: 17 residues. Germline CDR1 and CDR2: GTSNPN and SVGIG (reference sequence). The CDR3 DNA follows: TGTGCCTGGGCCGGGACAGGGTTTACCTCTGGGGCCAACGTCCTGACTTTC. This translates into CAWAGTGFTSGANVLTF.

The chain employs TRBV7-9 and TRBJ1-1; the match to TRBD1 covers 7 bases. The V gene end was trimmed by 4 bases and the J gene end by 2 bases; junction bases not matched to a gene: 4. The CDR3 is 14 residues long. Germline V gene sequence: CDR1 SEHNR, CDR2 FQNEAQ (reference sequence). The DNA for the CDR3 is TGTGCCAGCAGCTCACAGGGGACAAACACTGAAGCTTTCTTT. Translating gives CASSSQGTNTEAFF.

This clone was seen just once. The rearrangement links TRBV7-6 to TRBJ1-5; D not resolved. Trimming shortened V by 2 bases and J by 6 bases, and 14 bases separated the two germline ends. The CDR3 has 15 residues. CDR1 is SGHVS, CDR2 FNYEAQ, per germline. The DNA of the CDR3 is TGTGCCAGCAGCTTATCCGTGGAGTTAGGTCAGCCCCAGCATTTT. This encodes CASSLSVELGQPQHF.

V and J are TRBV9 and TRBJ2-7; D is possibly TRBD1 (7 bases). This CDR3 has 18 residues. V lost 4 bases and J 1 base, leaving 24 bases between the germline ends. Germline lookup yields CDR1 SGDLS and CDR2 YYNGEE. The CDR3 nucleotides read TGTGCCAGCAGCCCCCACGGAGGGGGCCGAAGTATTTCCTACGAGCAGTACTTC. This encodes CASSPHGGGRSISYEQYF.

The V gene is TRBV24-1, the J gene TRBJ1-1, with D perhaps TRBD1 (6 bases). CDR3 length equals 13 residues. The V gene's germline CDR1 is KGHDR and CDR2 SFDVKD. V gave up 5 bases and J gave up 4 bases, with 10 bases separating them. The CDR3 here is CATSASRGTEAFF. CDR3 nucleotides: TGTGCCACCAGTGCATCCAGGGGCACTGAAGCTTTCTTT.

The chain recombines TRBV27 with TRBJ2-5; 13 nucleotides match TRBD2. From germline, CDR1 is MNHEY and CDR2 SMNVEV (reference sequence). V shed 6 bases and J 5 bases; nucleotides not matched to a gene: 6. The CDR3 has 15 residues. The CDR3 spells CASRSGTSGAETQYF. For the CDR3, the DNA is TGTGCCAGCAGATCCGGGACTAGCGGGGCCGAGACCCAGTACTTC.

This chain uses TRBV4-2 with TRBJ1-5; D not certain. The V gene lost 0 bases and the J gene lost 6 bases, with 15 bases spanning the gap. CDR1 and CDR2 (germline): LGHNA, YNFKEQ. CDR3 length: 16 residues. The CDR3, as DNA: TGTGCCAGCAGCCAAGAAGTCCAGGCAAAGACTCAGCCCCAGCATTTT. Translation gives CASSQEVQAKTQPQHF.